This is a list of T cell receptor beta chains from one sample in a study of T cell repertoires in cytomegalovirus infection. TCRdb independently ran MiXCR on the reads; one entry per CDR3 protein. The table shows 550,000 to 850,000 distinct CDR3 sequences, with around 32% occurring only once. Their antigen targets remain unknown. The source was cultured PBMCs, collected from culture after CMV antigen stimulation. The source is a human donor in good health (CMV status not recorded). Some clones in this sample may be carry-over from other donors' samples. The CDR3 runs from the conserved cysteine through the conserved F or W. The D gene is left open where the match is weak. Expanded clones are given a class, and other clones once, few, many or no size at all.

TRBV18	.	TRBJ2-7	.	TGTGCCAGCTCACTACGGACAGCTGTCTGGGAGCAGTACTTC	CASSLRTAVWEQYF
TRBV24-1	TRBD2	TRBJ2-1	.	TGTGCCACCAGTGAAGGGACTAGCGGGAGAGGGCATGAGCAGTTCTTC	CATSEGTSGRGHEQFF
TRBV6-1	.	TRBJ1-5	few	TGTGCCAGCACCATCGGAGCCCCGGGGCCCCAGCATTTT	CASTIGAPGPQHF
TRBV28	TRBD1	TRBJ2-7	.	TGTGCCAGCAGTCCCCACACTGGACAGGGCTCCTACGAGCAGTACTTC	CASSPHTGQGSYEQYF
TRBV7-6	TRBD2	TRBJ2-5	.	TGTGCCAGCAGCTTAGAAGGGGGACTAGCGGGGATCCAAGAGACCCAGTACTTC	CASSLEGGLAGIQETQYF
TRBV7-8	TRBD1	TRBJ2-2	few	TGTGCCAGCAGCTTACGGGACAGGACCGGGGAGCTGTTTTTT	CASSLRDRTGELFF
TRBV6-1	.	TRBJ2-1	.	TGTGCCAGCAGTGCTAGTCTCAATGAGCAGTTCTTC	CASSASLNEQFF
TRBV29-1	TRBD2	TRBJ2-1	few	TGCAGCGCCGAGAGGACTAGCGGGGGACATGAGCAGTTCTTC	CSAERTSGGHEQFF
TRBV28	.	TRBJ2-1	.	TGTGCCAGCAGCCGCGCGAGGTACAATGAGCAGTTCTTC	CASSRARYNEQFF
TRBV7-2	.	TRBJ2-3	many	TGTGCCAGCAGCTTACCCAGGCCCACAGATACGCAGTATTTT	CASSLPRPTDTQYF
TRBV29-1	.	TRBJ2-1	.	TGCAGCGTTGGCGAGATATTCTCCTACAATGAGCAGTTCTTC	CSVGEIFSYNEQFF
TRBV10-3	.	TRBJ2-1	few	TGTGCCATCAAAGGGACCAATGAGCAGTTCTTC	CAIKGTNEQFF
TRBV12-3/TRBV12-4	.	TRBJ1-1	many	TGTGCCAGCAGCCCGAGTGGGACTGAAGCTTTCTTT	CASSPSGTEAFF
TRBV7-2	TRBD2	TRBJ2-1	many	TGTGCCAGCAGCTTAGGGGCTAGCGGGATCTACAATGAGCAGTTCTTC	CASSLGASGIYNEQFF
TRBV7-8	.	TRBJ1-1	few	TGTGCCAGCAGCTTTGGAACGTATTGGGGGATGAACACTGAAGCTTTCTTT	CASSFGTYWGMNTEAFF
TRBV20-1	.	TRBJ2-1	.	TGCAGTGCTAGCTCTCATTTGGGTACCTATGAGCAGTTCTTC	CSASSHLGTYEQFF
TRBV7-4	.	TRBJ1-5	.	TGTGCCAGCAGCTCCCAGCCGGGGCAGCCCCAGCATTTT	CASSSQPGQPQHF
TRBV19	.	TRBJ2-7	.	TGTGCCAGTAGTATGGGACATTATACCTACGAGCAGTACTTC	CASSMGHYTYEQYF
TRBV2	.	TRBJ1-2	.	TGTGCCAGCCTCGGTTCATTTTGGGGCTACACCTTC	CASLGSFWGYTF
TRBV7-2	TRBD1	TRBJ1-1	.	TGTGCCAGCAGCCGAAACAGGGGCACTGAAGCTTTCTTT	CASSRNRGTEAFF
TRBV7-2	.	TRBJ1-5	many	TGTGCCAGCAGCTTATGGGCGAGGGGAGTCAATCAGCCCCAGCATTTT	CASSLWARGVNQPQHF
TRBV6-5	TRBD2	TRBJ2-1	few	TGTGCCAGCAGTCGTCCGGGACTAGCGGATAATGAGCAGTTCTTC	CASSRPGLADNEQFF
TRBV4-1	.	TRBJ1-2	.	TGCGCCAGCAGCCACGGACGGGCTAACTATGGCTACACCTTC	CASSHGRANYGYTF
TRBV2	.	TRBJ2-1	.	TGTGCCAGCAGCGACCCTAGCAATGAGCAGTTCTTC	CASSDPSNEQFF
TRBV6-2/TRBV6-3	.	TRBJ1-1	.	TGTGCCAGCGTCCCCCAGACAGCATTTAGTGAAGCTTTCTTT	CASVPQTAFSEAFF
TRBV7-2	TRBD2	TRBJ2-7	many	TGTGCCAGCACCCCCCGCGGCGGGAGTCTCGTCTACGAGCAGTACTTC	CASTPRGGSLVYEQYF
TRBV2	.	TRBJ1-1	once	TGTGCCAGCAGTGATTGGCGGGCAGGGACTGAAGCTTTCTTT	CASSDWRAGTEAFF
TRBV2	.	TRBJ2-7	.	TGTGCCAGCGCTTACTACTTGTACGAGCAGTACTTC	CASAYYLYEQYF
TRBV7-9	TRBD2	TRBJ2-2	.	TGTGCCAGCAGCTTACGCAGCGGGAGGGATACGAACACCGGGGAGCTGTTTTTT	CASSLRSGRDTNTGELFF
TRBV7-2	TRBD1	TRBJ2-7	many	TGTGCCAGCAGCCGCGGACAGGGCCCTTCCTACGAGCAGTACTTC	CASSRGQGPSYEQYF
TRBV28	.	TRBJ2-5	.	TGTGCCAGCGTTACTGGGGTTAGCGGTGGGACCCAGTACTTC	CASVTGVSGGTQYF
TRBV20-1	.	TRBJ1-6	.	TGCAGTGCTAGAGATAGTATAGGGGGAGATTCACCCCTCCACTTT	CSARDSIGGDSPLHF
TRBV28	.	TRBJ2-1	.	TGTGCCAGCGGCCGACTGGAGCAGTTCTTC	CASGRLEQFF
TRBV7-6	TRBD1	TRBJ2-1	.	TGTGCCAGCAGCCCTAGATGGGACAGGGGACTCCATGAGCAGTTCTTC	CASSPRWDRGLHEQFF
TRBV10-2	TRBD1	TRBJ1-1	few	TGCGCCAGCATCAAACAGGGGATCGGAGCTTTCTTT	CASIKQGIGAFF
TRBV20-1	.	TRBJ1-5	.	TGCAGTGCTAGAGATGGTCGGAGGGTTGGTCAGCCCCAGCATTTT	CSARDGRRVGQPQHF
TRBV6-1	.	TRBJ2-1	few	TGTGCCAGCAGGTCTGCTCCCGGCAACTACAATGAGCAGTTCTTC	CASRSAPGNYNEQFF
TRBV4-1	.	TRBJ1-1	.	TGCGCCAGCAGCCGGGCTTCGGGAGGAAGGACTGAAGCTTTCTTT	CASSRASGGRTEAFF
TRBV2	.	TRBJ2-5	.	TGTGCCAGCACTAACAATCAAGAGACCCAGTACTTC	CASTNNQETQYF
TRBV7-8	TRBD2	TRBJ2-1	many	TGTGCCAGCAGCCCCTGGACTAGCGGTTACAATGAGCAGTTCTTC	CASSPWTSGYNEQFF
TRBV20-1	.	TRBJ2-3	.	TGCAGTGCTAGAGCCTTAAAGGGGGATACGCAGTATTTT	CSARALKGDTQYF
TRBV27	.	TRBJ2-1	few	TGTGCCAGCAGTTTACCCAGCGCCTCTGAGCAGTTCTTC	CASSLPSASEQFF
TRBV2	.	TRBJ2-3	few	TGTGCCAGCAGTGAAAATGGGGCAGATACGCAGTATTTT	CASSENGADTQYF